What follows is one T cell receptor beta chain and its context. This specimen comes from a study of blood T cell repertoires in COVID-19. Study-level background: Samples came from the United States, Italy and Spain, spanning acute and convalescent COVID-19.

CDR3 length: 14 amino acids. The germline CDR1 and CDR2 sequences are SGHTA and FQGNSA. V lost 4 bases, J lost 1 base, and 9 bases lay in between. In the authors' methods: Amplification of reference gene primers was used by the study to estimate nucleated cell counts. Only in-frame clones appear in the TCRdb table, and some are missing; sequencing was by immunoSEQ multiplex PCR. V, J and clone size are taken as reported in that table, and D and trimming were inferred from the DNA itself. Among roughly 250,000 clones listed, over 75% were seen once. This sequence joins TRBV7-2 and TRBJ2-3, with D perhaps TRBD1 (6 bases). The sample was peripheral blood. The sequence was collected from a woman in her forties or fifties with acute or convalescent COVID-19. CDR3 sequence (DNA): TGTGCCAGCAGCTCTCGGACAGGCACAGATACGCAGTATTTT. This translates into CASSSRTGTDTQYF.